These 6 T cell receptor beta chains share one sample of origin, sequenced in a study of T cells in localized non-small cell lung cancer. Sequencing was performed with immunoSEQ multiplex PCR; in TCRdb, only in-frame clones are kept and a portion is missing. This table holds 15,000 to 20,000 clones, roughly four fifths found once. Sequenced here: peripheral blood, sampled before any cancer treatment. Receptors were obtained from a female donor older than 55 with stage I lung adenocarcinoma.

The chain carries TRBV11-2 and TRBJ1-1; D remains unclear. Germline V gene lookup returns CDR1 SGHAT and CDR2 FQNNGV. V lost 1 base and J 2 bases, leaving 11 bases between the germline ends. This CDR3 spans 15 amino acids. The CDR3 DNA is TGTGCCAGCAGCTTAGTATCCGGGTTTAACACTGAAGCTTTCTTT. Its translation is CASSLVSGFNTEAFF.

V and J are TRBV6-1 and TRBJ1-3; D gene uncertain. The CDR3 totals 15 residues. V lost 4 bases, J lost 0 bases, and 10 bases lay in between. CDR1 MNHNS and CDR2 SASEGT come from the germline V gene. In nucleotides, the CDR3 is TGTGCCAGCAGTGCTTCCGGGCGCTCTGGAAACACCATATATTTT. Translated, it gives CASSASGRSGNTIYF.

The V and J genes are TRBV4-1 and TRBJ2-5; 8 nucleotides line up with TRBD1. V trimming: 4 bases; J trimming: 1 base; junction bases outside the gene matches: 5. Germline-derived CDR1 and CDR2 are MGHRA and YSYEKL. CDR3 length equals 15 residues. The CDR3 sequence: CASSRTGFSQETQYF. CDR3 coding DNA: TGCGCCAGCAGCCGGACAGGGTTTTCCCAAGAGACCCAGTACTTC.

In DNA form, the CDR3 reads TGTGCCAGCAGTTTAACTAGCGGAGTGACAGAGACCCAGTACTTC. Translation gives CASSLTSGVTETQYF. This chain links TRBV27 with TRBJ2-5; 8 bases match TRBD2. This CDR3 has 15 amino acids. Germline V gives CDR1 MNHEY, CDR2 SMNVEV (reference sequence). The ends lost 2 bases at V and 4 bases at J; junction bases unmatched: 6.

The rearrangement joins TRBV7-2 to TRBJ1-2; 7 bases align to TRBD1. With V trimmed by 5 bases and J by 0 bases, 9 bases remained unmatched. The CDR3 is 16 residues long. Germline V gene sequence: CDR1 SGHTA, CDR2 FQGNSA. The CDR3 coding sequence is TGTGCCAGCAGCCCCTCGACAGGGATAACTAACTATGGCTACACCTTC. Its translation: CASSPSTGITNYGYTF.

The gene calls are TRBV6-5 and TRBJ1-4; D gene ambiguous. Germline V lookup: CDR1 MNHEY, CDR2 SVGAGI. The CDR3 contains 14 residues. With 2 bases removed from V and 5 bases from J, the gap between germline ends came to 9 bases. CDR3 coding DNA: TGTGCCAGCAGTTACGGGCAGTTAAATGAAAAACTGTTTTTT. Encoded protein: CASSYGQLNEKLFF.